The T cell receptor (beta chain) described here comes from a study of monozygotic twins with inflammatory bowel disease. Following a re-call of the 5' RACE reads, TCRdb has one entry per CDR3 protein and lacks DNA. In all, the sample yields about 420,000 distinct CDR3 sequences. The germline CDR1 and CDR2 sequences are SGHNT and YYREEE (reference sequence). CDR3 length: 15 residues. This clonotype originated in a human donor with ulcerative colitis or Crohn's disease, or a healthy co-twin of an affected twin (not recorded which). Sequenced sample: blood. The chain recombines TRBV5-4 with TRBJ2-3. CDR3: CASSLGRYPTDTQYF.